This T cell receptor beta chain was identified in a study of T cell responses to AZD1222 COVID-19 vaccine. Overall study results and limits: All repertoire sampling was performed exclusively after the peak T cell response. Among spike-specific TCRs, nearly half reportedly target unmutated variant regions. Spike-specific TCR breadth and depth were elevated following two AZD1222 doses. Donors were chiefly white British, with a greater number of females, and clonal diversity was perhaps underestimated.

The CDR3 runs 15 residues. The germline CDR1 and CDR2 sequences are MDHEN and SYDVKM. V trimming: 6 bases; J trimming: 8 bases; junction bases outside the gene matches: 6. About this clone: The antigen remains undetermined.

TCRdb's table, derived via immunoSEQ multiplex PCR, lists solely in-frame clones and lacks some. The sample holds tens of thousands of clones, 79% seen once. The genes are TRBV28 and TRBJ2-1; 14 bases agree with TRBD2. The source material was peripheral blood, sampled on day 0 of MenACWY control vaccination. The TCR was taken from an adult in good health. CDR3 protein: CASSKVTSGRDEQFF. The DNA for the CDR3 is TGTGCCAGCAGCAAGGTGACTAGCGGGAGGGATGAGCAGTTCTTC. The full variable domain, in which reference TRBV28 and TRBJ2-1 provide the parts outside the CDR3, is DVKVTQSSRYLVKRTGEKVFLECVQDMDHENMFWYRQDPGLGLRLIYFSYDVKMKEKGDIPEGYSVSREKKERFSLILESASTNQTSMYLCASSKVTSGRDEQFFGPGTRLTVL.